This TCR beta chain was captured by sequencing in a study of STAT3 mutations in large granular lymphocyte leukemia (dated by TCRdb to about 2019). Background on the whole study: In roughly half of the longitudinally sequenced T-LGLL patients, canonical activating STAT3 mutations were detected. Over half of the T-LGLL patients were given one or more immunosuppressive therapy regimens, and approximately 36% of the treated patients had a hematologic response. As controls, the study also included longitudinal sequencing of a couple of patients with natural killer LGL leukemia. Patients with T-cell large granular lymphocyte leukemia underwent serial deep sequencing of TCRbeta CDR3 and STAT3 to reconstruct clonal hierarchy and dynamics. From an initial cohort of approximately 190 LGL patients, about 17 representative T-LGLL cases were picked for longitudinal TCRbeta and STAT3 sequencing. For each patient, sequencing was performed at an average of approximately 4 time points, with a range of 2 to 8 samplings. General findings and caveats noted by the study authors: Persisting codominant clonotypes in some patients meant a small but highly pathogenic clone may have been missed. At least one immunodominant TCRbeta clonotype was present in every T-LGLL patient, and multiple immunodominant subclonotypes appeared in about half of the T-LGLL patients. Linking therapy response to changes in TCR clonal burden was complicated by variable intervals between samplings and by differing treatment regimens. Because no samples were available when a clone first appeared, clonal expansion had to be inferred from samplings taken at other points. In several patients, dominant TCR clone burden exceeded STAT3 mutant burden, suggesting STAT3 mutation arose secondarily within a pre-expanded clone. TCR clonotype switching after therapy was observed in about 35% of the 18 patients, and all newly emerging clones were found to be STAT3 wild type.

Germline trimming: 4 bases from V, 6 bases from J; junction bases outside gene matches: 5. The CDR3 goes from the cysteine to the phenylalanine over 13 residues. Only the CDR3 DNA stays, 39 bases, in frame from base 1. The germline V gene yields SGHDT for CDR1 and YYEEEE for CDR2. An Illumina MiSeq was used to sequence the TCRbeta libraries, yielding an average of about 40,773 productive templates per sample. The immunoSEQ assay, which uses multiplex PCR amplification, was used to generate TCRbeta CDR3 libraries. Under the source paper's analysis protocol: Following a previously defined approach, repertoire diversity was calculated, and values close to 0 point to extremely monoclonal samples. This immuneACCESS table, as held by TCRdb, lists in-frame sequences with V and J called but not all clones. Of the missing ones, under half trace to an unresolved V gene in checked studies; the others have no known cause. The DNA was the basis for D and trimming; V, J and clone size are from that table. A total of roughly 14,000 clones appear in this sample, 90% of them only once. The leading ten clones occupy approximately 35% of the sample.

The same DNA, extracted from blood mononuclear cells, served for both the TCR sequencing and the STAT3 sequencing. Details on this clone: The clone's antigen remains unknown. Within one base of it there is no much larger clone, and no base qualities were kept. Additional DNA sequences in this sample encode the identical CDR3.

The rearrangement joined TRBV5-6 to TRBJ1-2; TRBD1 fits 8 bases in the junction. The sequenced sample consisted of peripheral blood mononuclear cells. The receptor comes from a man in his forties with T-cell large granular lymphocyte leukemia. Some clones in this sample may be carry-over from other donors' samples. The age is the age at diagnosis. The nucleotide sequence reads TGTGCCAGCAGCGACACAGGGGGGAATGGCTACACCTTC. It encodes CASSDTGGNGYTF. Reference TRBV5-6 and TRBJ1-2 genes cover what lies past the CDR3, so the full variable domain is DAGVTQSPTHLIKTRGQQVTLRCSPKSGHDTVSWYQQALGQGPQFIFQYYEEEERQRGNFPDRFSGHQFPNYSSELNVNALLLGDSALYLCASSDTGGNGYTFGSGTRLTVV.